This passage covers 32 T cell receptor beta chains from one sample sequenced in a study of beta chain features in type 1 diabetes. General study points: Shortening that was moderate but significant affected the TCRB CDR3s of Type 1 diabetes patients in all four CD4+ subsets.

Isolated RNA was reverse transcribed in full, so expressed TCRB transcripts were sequenced. Sequencing was performed with immunoSEQ multiplex PCR; in TCRdb, only in-frame clones are kept and a portion is missing. The sample records roughly 300,000 clones, about a tenth being singletons. Antigen specificity for these receptors is unknown. Sequencing input: central memory CD4+ T cells from blood. The receptors here all came from a man aged 25 to 40 with type 1 diabetes.

The chain uses TRBV18 and TRBJ2-3; 13 nucleotides match TRBD2. Germline values: CDR1 KGHSH, CDR2 LQKENI. The CDR3 sequence is 15 residues long. V was clipped by 6 bases and J by 6 bases; unmatched bases: 6. In DNA, the CDR3 is TGTGCCAGCTCCGTGACTAGCGGGGGGCAGGATACGCAGTATTTT. As protein: CASSVTSGGQDTQYF. Full variable domain (outside the CDR3, taken from reference TRBV18 and TRBJ2-3): NAGVMQNPRHLVRRRGQEARLRCSPMKGHSHVYWYRQLPEEGLKFMVYLQKENIIDESGMPKERFSAEFPKEGPSILRIQQVVRGDSAAYFCASSVTSGGQDTQYFGPGTRLTVL.

This clone was seen a few times. Here the CDR3 reads CASRIGVSTEAFF. The DNA for the CDR3 is TGTGCCAGCCGGATAGGGGTTAGCACTGAAGCTTTCTTT. V usage is TRBV2 and J usage is TRBJ1-1; weak D call: TRBD1 (5 bases). V lost 8 bases and J 4 bases, leaving 14 bases between the germline ends. The CDR3 length is 13 residues. CDR1 and CDR2 (germline): SNHLY, FYNNEI.

The chain employs TRBV29-1 and TRBJ1-2; D not certain. Trimming removed 0 bases at V and 10 bases at J, with 12 bases between. CDR1 and CDR2 from the germline V gene are SQVTM and ANQGSEA. CDR3 length: 12 amino acids. CDR3 in amino acids: CSVEDNSDVYTF. The CDR3, as DNA: TGCAGCGTTGAAGACAATTCGGATGTCTACACCTTC.

The chain joins TRBV5-1 to TRBJ2-7, with a weak D call TRBD1 (5 bases). From germline, CDR1 is SGHRS and CDR2 YFSETQ. The CDR3 has 14 amino acids. Trimming pared 0 bases from V and 2 bases from J, leaving 9 bases between. The CDR3 sequence: CASSLAQGPYEQYF. CDR3 in DNA: TGCGCCAGCAGCTTGGCGCAGGGCCCCTACGAGCAGTACTTC.

This clone was seen only a few times. Other DNA variants within this sample encode the same CDR3. The chain recombines TRBV6-1 with TRBJ1-2; D might be TRBD1 (5 bases). Germline-derived CDR1 and CDR2 are MNHNS and SASEGT. Trimming stripped 4 bases from V and 3 bases from J, with 6 bases between. The CDR3 is 12 amino acids. The CDR3 DNA is TGTGCCAGCAGTGCGACAGACTATGGCTACACCTTC. This codes for CASSATDYGYTF.

The chain links TRBV29-1 to TRBJ1-1; 8 nucleotides align to TRBD1. V trimming: 5 bases; J trimming: 7 bases; junction bases outside the gene matches: 12. Per the germline V gene, CDR1 is SQVTM and CDR2 is ANQGSEA. The CDR3 extends over 14 amino acids. CDR3 nucleotides: TGCAGCGTTCCAGGGCCGACAGGGGCTGATGAAGCTTTCTTT. Its translation: CSVPGPTGADEAFF.

This clone was counted a few times. The gene calls are TRBV19 and TRBJ1-5; 9 nucleotides agree with TRBD1. CDR1 LNHDA and CDR2 SQIVND come from the germline V gene (reference sequence). The CDR3 spans 14 residues. J gave up 5 bases and V 6 bases, and 5 bases lay outside the gene matches. The chain's CDR3 is CASRRDRGDQPQHF. The CDR3 coding sequence is TGTGCCAGTAGGCGTGACAGGGGGGATCAGCCCCAGCATTTT.

This clone was detected only a few times. The chain joins TRBV2 to TRBJ2-5, with D possibly matching TRBD1 (5 bases). CDR3 length: 13 amino acids. CDR1 and CDR2 from the germline V gene are SNHLY and FYNNEI. Trimming cost V 4 bases and J 2 bases, with 8 bases left between them. The CDR3 spells CASSAHRQETQYF. CDR3 DNA sequence: TGTGCCAGCAGTGCCCACAGGCAAGAGACCCAGTACTTC.

This clone was detected a few times. The chain combines TRBV7-2 with TRBJ2-7; TRBD1 aligns across 12 bases. Looked up from germline, CDR1 is SGHTA and CDR2 is FQGNSA. The V gene end was trimmed by 5 bases and the J gene end by 5 bases; junction bases not matched to a gene: 7. CDR3 length: 15 amino acids. The CDR3 reads CASSLRGQGADEQYF. The CDR3 DNA sequence: TGTGCCAGCAGCCTGCGGGGACAGGGGGCCGACGAGCAGTACTTC.

The chain combines TRBV9 with TRBJ2-5; D perhaps matches TRBD1 (6 bases). Per the germline V gene, CDR1 is SGDLS and CDR2 is YYNGEE. This CDR3 spans 14 amino acids. Between the trimmed V and J ends, which lost 6 bases and 2 bases, there was a span of 14 bases. CDR3 in DNA: TGTGCCAGCAACCCAGGGGACATGCAAGAGACCCAGTACTTC. Residues: CASNPGDMQETQYF.

V gene TRBV14 combines with J gene TRBJ1-6; D not resolved. Trimming took 0 bases from V and 14 from J, leaving 14 bases between them. The CDR3 runs 14 residues. Germline values: CDR1 SGHDN, CDR2 FVKESK. The CDR3 loop is CASSQDLVREALHF. CDR3 DNA sequence: TGTGCCAGCAGCCAAGATTTGGTTCGTGAGGCCCTCCACTTT.

This clone was seen more than once but under ten times. The rearrangement links TRBV25-1 to TRBJ1-1; the D gene is possibly TRBD1 (6 bases). This CDR3 region has 14 residues. Germline values: CDR1 MGHDK, CDR2 SYGVNS. Trimming took off 6 bases at V and 0 bases at J, with 11 bases between the two ends. The CDR3 DNA reads TGTGCCAGCAGGAGCACAGGGATGAACACTGAAGCTTTCTTT. Translating it yields CASRSTGMNTEAFF.

This clone was seen a few times. The gene calls are TRBV4-3 and TRBJ1-2; D remains ambiguous. CDR1 is LGHNA, CDR2 YSLEER, per germline. Between the trimmed V and J ends, which lost 0 bases and 8 bases, there was a span of 13 bases. This CDR3 region has 14 residues. The CDR3 spells CASSQDNRIGGYTF. The CDR3 bases are TGCGCCAGCAGCCAAGATAACAGAATCGGGGGCTACACCTTC.

This clone was observed a handful of times. The V call is TRBV7-8, the J call TRBJ1-2, with 9 bases lining up with TRBD1. The junction had 0 bases not matched to a gene; V was cut back by 5 bases and J by 2 bases. Germline V gene lookup returns CDR1 SGHVS and CDR2 FQNEAQ. This CDR3 is built from 13 residues. This CDR3 is CASSGTGNYGYTF. Written as DNA, the CDR3 is TGTGCCAGCAGCGGGACAGGGAACTATGGCTACACCTTC.

The chain links TRBV7-2 to TRBJ2-2; 8 nucleotides agree with TRBD1. Germline V gene lookup returns CDR1 SGHTA and CDR2 FQGNSA. This CDR3 spans 15 amino acids. V gave up 6 bases and J gave up 9 bases; unmatched junction bases: 12. The chain's CDR3 is CASRAPGTGPRELFF. The DNA of the CDR3 is TGTGCCAGCAGAGCTCCCGGGACAGGTCCCCGGGAGCTGTTTTTT.

This chain connects TRBV5-1 to TRBJ2-7; no clear D. The germline V and J ends were trimmed by 1 base and 5 bases, with 10 bases remaining between them. The germline gives CDR1 SGHRS, CDR2 YFSETQ. The CDR3 covers 13 residues. The CDR3 loop is CASSLSSTHEQYF. CDR3 nucleotides: TGCGCCAGCAGCTTGTCCTCCACCCACGAGCAGTACTTC.

This clone was counted only a few times. This chain links TRBV7-2 with TRBJ2-7; a weak D match, TRBD1 (6 bases). V was cut by 5 bases and J by 6 bases, with 14 bases left in between. The CDR3 sequence is 13 residues long. Germline lookup yields CDR1 SGHTA and CDR2 FQGNSA. The CDR3: CASSLHQGTEQYF. The CDR3 DNA sequence: TGTGCCAGCAGCCTCCACCAGGGGACCGAGCAGTACTTC. The whole variable domain, filled in from reference TRBV7-2 and TRBJ2-7, reads GAGVSQSPSNKVTEKGKDVELRCDPISGHTALYWYRQSLGQGLEFLIYFQGNSAPDKSGLPSDRFSAERTGGSVSTLTIQRTQQEDSAVYLCASSLHQGTEQYFGPGTRLTVT.

This clone was observed a few times. The CDR3 nucleotides are TGCGCCAGCAGCTTATCGCGCGGGGCTAGCAATCAGCCCCAGCATTTT. Its translation is CASSLSRGASNQPQHF. The V call is TRBV5-1, the J call TRBJ1-5, with D maybe TRBD1 (5 bases). Germline-derived CDR1 and CDR2 are SGHRS and YFSETQ. The CDR3 has 16 residues. The V and J ends lost 2 bases and 0 bases respectively, with 12 bases between them.

V usage is TRBV6-5 and J usage is TRBJ1-2; the D gene is possibly TRBD1 (5 bases). This CDR3 has 13 residues. The germline V gene encodes CDR1 MNHEY and CDR2 SVGAGI. V gave up 6 bases and J gave up 6 bases, with 14 bases separating them. DNA of the CDR3: TGTGCCAGCAGCGTCATAGGGGCCCATGGCTACACCTTC. Encoded protein: CASSVIGAHGYTF.

This clone was counted a few times. The chain recombines TRBV2 with TRBJ2-1; D ambiguous. Looked up from germline, CDR1 is SNHLY and CDR2 is FYNNEI. The germline V and J ends were trimmed by 8 bases and 6 bases, with 11 bases remaining between them. The CDR3 runs to 12 residues. CDR3 protein: CASGPDGNEQFF. In DNA form, the CDR3 reads TGTGCCAGCGGTCCGGACGGCAATGAGCAGTTCTTC. The variable domain in full, completed from reference TRBV2 and TRBJ2-1, reads EPEVTQTPSHQVTQMGQEVILRCVPISNHLYFYWYRQILGQKVEFLVSFYNNEISEKSEIFDDQFSVERPDGSNFTLKIRSTKLEDSAMYFCASGPDGNEQFFGPGTRLTVL.

The V call is TRBV7-2, the J call TRBJ2-5, with TRBD1 identical over 9 bases. CDR3 length: 16 amino acids. Per the germline V gene, CDR1 is SGHTA and CDR2 is FQGNSA. The V gene end was trimmed by 0 bases and the J gene end by 1 base; junction bases not matched to a gene: 3. CDR3 sequence: CASSLAPTGGQETQYF. CDR3 DNA sequence: TGTGCCAGCAGCTTAGCCCCGACAGGGGGCCAAGAGACCCAGTACTTC. The entire variable domain, with the rest obtained from reference TRBV7-2 and TRBJ2-5, is as follows: GAGVSQSPSNKVTEKGKDVELRCDPISGHTALYWYRQSLGQGLEFLIYFQGNSAPDKSGLPSDRFSAERTGGSVSTLTIQRTQQEDSAVYLCASSLAPTGGQETQYFGPGTRLLVL.

The CDR3 DNA follows: TGCGCCAGCAGCTCTATTACAGGTGGCGAGCAGTACTTC. Its translation is CASSSITGGEQYF. The V and J genes are TRBV5-1 and TRBJ2-7; the D gene is possibly TRBD1 (5 bases). The CDR3 is 13 amino acids. The V and J ends lost 3 bases and 6 bases respectively, with 13 bases between them. Germline assignment: CDR1 SGHRS and CDR2 YFSETQ.

With regard to this clone: It may be a read error: a sequence one base away is much more abundant. The CDR3 region has the DNA TGTGCCAGCAGCCAAGGGCGGCCGAACACCGGGGAGCTGTTTTTT. Amino acid sequence: CASSQGRPNTGELFF. The V call is TRBV7-9, the J call TRBJ2-2; D remains ambiguous. This CDR3 spans 15 amino acids. V was shortened by 5 bases and J by 0 bases, with 10 bases between the two germline ends. Germline CDR1 SEHNR, CDR2 FQNEAQ (reference sequence).

The table lists this clone with a few counts. The chain has TRBV6-1 and TRBJ2-6; 12 bases are shared with TRBD1. In germline, CDR1 is MNHNS, CDR2 SASEGT. This CDR3 is 20 amino acids long. V dropped 0 bases and J dropped 2; count of bases not matched to a gene: 8. The CDR3 nucleotides read TGTGCCAGCAGTGAAGCTGTGGTGGGACAGGGGGCGACTGGGGCCAACGTCCTGACTTTC. Its translation is CASSEAVVGQGATGANVLTF.

This clone was picked up a small number of times. The rearrangement links TRBV5-4 to TRBJ2-7; 7 nucleotides agree with TRBD1. Per germline, CDR1 SGHNT and CDR2 YYREEE (reference sequence). V dropped 4 bases and J dropped 7; count of bases not matched to a gene: 5. This CDR3 has 12 residues. CDR3 DNA: TGTGCCAGCAGCATGGGACAGCAAGAGCAGTACTTC. It translates to CASSMGQQEQYF.

V and J are TRBV5-6 and TRBJ1-6; D call uncertain. Germline lookup yields CDR1 SGHDT and CDR2 YYEEEE. Trimming took 0 bases from V and 7 from J, leaving 8 bases between them. The CDR3 is 14 amino acids. This chain's CDR3 is CASSLETSNSPLHF. Written as DNA, the CDR3 is TGTGCCAGCAGCTTGGAGACCTCAAATTCACCCCTCCACTTT. Based on the CDR3 plus reference TRBV5-6 and TRBJ1-6, the full variable domain is DAGVTQSPTHLIKTRGQQVTLRCSPKSGHDTVSWYQQALGQGPQFIFQYYEEEERQRGNFPDRFSGHQFPNYSSELNVNALLLGDSALYLCASSLETSNSPLHFGNGTRLTVT.

The gene calls are TRBV11-2 and TRBJ1-4; a possible D gene is TRBD1 (6 bases). The CDR3 totals 15 residues. Trimming took 4 bases from V and 8 from J, leaving 17 bases between them. Germline V gene data show CDR1 as SGHAT and CDR2 as FQNNGV. Here the CDR3 DNA reads TGTGCCAGCAGCTCCCGCCGCAGGGGAATAGAAAAACTGTTTTTT. This translates into CASSSRRRGIEKLFF.

The table lists this clone with many counts. The chain employs TRBV7-8 and TRBJ2-3; 10 nucleotides line up with TRBD1. In germline, CDR1 is SGHVS, CDR2 FQNEAQ. The CDR3 loop spans 13 amino acids. V shed 8 bases and J 2 bases; nucleotides not matched to a gene: 1. The CDR3 here is CASGTGATDTQYF. The CDR3, as DNA: TGTGCCAGCGGGACAGGGGCCACAGATACGCAGTATTTT.

The chain is built from TRBV6-6 and TRBJ2-7; possibly TRBD1 or TRBD2 for D (5 bases each). CDR1 is MNHNY and CDR2 is SVGAGI in the germline V gene (reference sequence). The V end lost 5 bases, the J end lost 0 bases, and 14 bases lay between the germline ends. The CDR3 extends over 15 amino acids. The DNA for the CDR3 is TGTGCCAGCAGTGTCGGGACCCAGGTCTCCTACGAGCAGTACTTC. Translating gives CASSVGTQVSYEQYF.

This clone occurred a few times. This chain uses TRBV9 with TRBJ2-1; D may be TRBD2 (6 bases). CDR1 SGDLS and CDR2 YYNGEE come from the germline V gene. The CDR3 has 14 residues. V was cut by 4 bases and J by 5 bases, with 13 bases left in between. In DNA form, the CDR3 reads TGTGCCAGCAGCTGGAGGGGCCAGGACAATGAGCAGTTCTTC. This gives the protein CASSWRGQDNEQFF.

The chain uses TRBV12-5 and TRBJ2-3; the match to TRBD2 covers 11 bases. Germline values: CDR1 LGHNT, CDR2 FRNRAP. V lost 5 bases to trimming and J lost 5 bases; unmatched junction nucleotides: 9. The CDR3 contains 16 residues. DNA for the CDR3: TGTGCTAGTGGTCCGATCGGGCTAGCGGGGGGAGATACGCAGTATTTT. It codes for CASGPIGLAGGDTQYF.

The V and J genes are TRBV7-2 and TRBJ2-1; no firm D call. The CDR3 consists of 11 residues. Germline V gene sequence: CDR1 SGHTA, CDR2 FQGNSA. The V end was cut by 6 bases, the J end by 5 bases, with 5 bases between. DNA for the CDR3: TGTGCCAGCAGTACCAACAATGAGCAGTTCTTC. Its translation is CASSTNNEQFF.